The text below deals with one T cell receptor (beta chain). At one end, the junction sequence differs from germline, possibly due to a read error. This sample was included in a study of cytomegalovirus exposure and HLA in healthy donors. The PCR ran on 60 Vbeta and 13 Jbeta primers. TCRdb keeps only in-frame clones here, not all; method: immunoSEQ multiplex PCR. The sample lists some 180,000 clones, approximately 73% occurring once. The specimen was PBMCs. The TCR was taken from a woman aged 25 to 39 in good health and CMV-seropositive.

The CDR3, as DNA: TGTGCCAGTAGTATAGGGGGACACCCGAACACCGGGAAGCTGTTTTTT. The encoded protein is CASSIGGHPNTGKLFF. V and J are TRBV19 and TRBJ2-2; weak D call: TRBD1 (6 bases). The germline V gene encodes CDR1 LNHDA and CDR2 SQIVND (reference sequence). The CDR3 runs 16 residues.